This T cell receptor (beta chain) was found in a study of PD-1 blockade in mismatch repair-deficient tumors. In its sample, this clone was seen a few times. The ends were cut back, 6 bases at V and 0 bases at J, with 17 bases in the middle. Looked up from germline, CDR1 is MGHDK and CDR2 is SYGVNS. The CDR3 is made up of 17 amino acids. Only in-frame clones appear in the TCRdb table, and some are missing; sequencing was by immunoSEQ multiplex PCR. The top ten clones hold roughly 20% of a sample with about 38,000 clones, around 75% of them seen once. This sequence originates from an adult with mismatch repair-deficient cancer. The source material was peripheral blood, sampled 4 weeks after starting pembrolizumab. The chain has TRBV25-1 and TRBJ2-2, with unresolved D. The CDR3 loop is CASSAVRGAPNTGELFF. The CDR3 region has the DNA TGTGCCAGCAGCGCAGTTAGAGGCGCCCCGAACACCGGGGAGCTGTTTTTT.